Below, one T cell receptor beta chain is given with its context. Its antigen is currently not known. No much larger clone is present one base from it, and per-base qualities are unavailable. The cohort comprised more than 550 healthy bone marrow donors. Cohort members were all nominally healthy when sampled, although unrecorded immune exposures were likely present. The donor was CMV seronegative and belonged to the group of roughly 330 seronegative cohort members. A peripheral blood sample was collected from each donor, and TCR beta sequencing was performed on peripheral blood mononuclear cells. Genomic DNA extraction from the blood cell samples was performed with the Qiagen DNeasy Blood Extraction Kit. The data stem from a study of cytomegalovirus exposure and HLA in healthy donors (dated by TCRdb to about 2017). At the level of the whole study: An earlier analysis of about 530 of the donors reported under 300 Gb of sequence data and around 100 million unique TCR beta sequences obtained from approximately 180 million T cells. An early release that covered fewer than 750 HLA-typed donors contained about 300 gigabases of sequencing data and roughly 84 million unique TCR sequences. The genetic ancestry cluster associated with self-reported Caucasian donors included 65% to 90% of the roughly 400 genotyped donors. The study was designed to test whether signatures of past pathogen exposure could be identified by cataloging public T cell receptors. Using immunosequencing, the study profiled T cell repertoires from around 680 subjects and related those repertoires to cytomegalovirus serostatus. A separate validation cohort of more than 100 different subjects was used in addition to the approximately 700-subject first cohort. To predict cytomegalovirus infection status, the study brought together high-throughput TCR immunosequencing, statistical association of individual TCRs with disease status, and machine learning. A later analysis re-analyzed previously published TCR beta repertoires from about 730 donors and added high-resolution HLA genotyping to study TCR occurrence patterns. In the later analysis, no new phenotypic data were used to find candidate immune exposures; instead, reliance was placed on TCR beta sequences and their occurrence across donors. To decide whether each TCR beta V gene segment behaved as functional or pseudogenic, an earlier analysis of over 500 of the donors relied on high-throughput TCR beta sequencing. Alongside the repertoire data, information on donor age, sex, ethnicity and CMV serostatus was compiled. A later genetic analysis took genome-wide SNP genotypes for about 65% of the 666 donors and used that subset as a discovery cohort. All discovery cohort repertoires had been generated using a single sequencing platform. Both class I and class II loci were covered by HLA typing, at four-digit resolution. Typing coverage varied by locus: roughly 620-640 donors for A, B, C, DRB1 and DQB1; under 550 for DQA1; more than 600 for DPA1; around 490 for DPB1. About 5 DR-DQ haplotypes were handled as single units for association and clustering, since linkage in the cohort was strong. Among some 400 genotyped donors of the cohort, an average of approximately 240,000 unique TCR beta nucleotide sequences were sequenced per donor, roughly a sixth of them non-productive.

Library generation was performed with the immunoSEQ multiplex PCR assay. For the multiplex PCR, a mixture combining 60 forward primers for TCR Vbeta segments and 13 reverse primers for TCR Jbeta segments was used. A multiplex PCR assay on genomic DNA amplified the CDR3 region of rearranged TCR beta genes. The amplified TCR beta libraries were sequenced on the Illumina HiSeq System as 87-base-pair reads. The paper's processing steps were these. A later analysis tallied 80 million to 95 million unique TCR beta chains across the 666 repertoires, and some 10 million of those chains were shared by two or more donors. A nearest-neighbor algorithm error-corrected the raw reads and collapsed the reads into unique sequences, merging closely related sequences to remove PCR and sequencing errors. V, D and J gene segments were assigned by aligning CDR3 sequences to IMGT reference sequences. For a sequence to be retained, a match of at least six nucleotides to both a V gene segment and a J gene segment was required. A rearrangement counted as productive if the CDR3 had no stop codons and remained in frame with V and J, and every other rearrangement counted as non-productive. CDR3 was defined by IMGT convention, running from the second conserved V-encoded cysteine to the conserved J-encoded phenylalanine. The earlier analysis of a few hundred of the donors excluded any sequence lacking an unambiguous match to a single V gene segment. An earlier analysis of 587 of the donors called V segments functional above 56.7% productive rearrangements and segregating when the between-donor standard deviation exceeded 5%. A statistical classification framework was developed to diagnose cytomegalovirus status using the catalog of TCR beta chain sequences. V and J gene assignment, in a later analysis, came from comparing TCR nucleotide sequences with IMGT/GENE-DB human TR gene sequences. Using the TCRdist pipeline, a later analysis assigned CDR3 sequences along with most-parsimonious VDJ recombination scenarios. In a later analysis, every TCR beta chain was defined by the combination of its CDR3 amino acid sequence and its V-gene family, and reads without a unique V-gene family were dropped. A later analysis removed 550 to 700 highly shared, low-generation-probability nucleotide sequences to deal with suspected cross-contamination and a sequencing artifact. In a later analysis, a clonal expansion index for each public chain was calculated from normalized within-repertoire ranks of inferred template counts. Generation probabilities in a later analysis came from a VDJ recombination model fitted to out-of-frame rearrangements, and those results were checked against IGoR. Hypergeometric tests were used in a later analysis to score TCR-TCR, TCR-HLA and TCR-CMV co-occurrence, with a repertoire-size bias correction applied to the TCR pairs. To estimate false discovery rates, a later analysis permuted the HLA or CMV assignments 20 times. A later analysis grouped co-occurring TCRs with DBSCAN, adding TCRdist sequence similarity when clustering within HLA-allele-positive subsets. Co-occurrence clustering excluded repertoires with fewer than 30,000 or more than 120,000 public chains, plus five with anomalous nucleotide sharing. Entries here come from immuneACCESS through TCRdb and include only in-frame sequences with V and J called. Some clones fail to appear in such tables; in the studies checked, an unresolved V gene covers under half of the shortfall, and the cause of the remainder is unknown. V, J and clone size reflect that table, while D and trimming were determined from the DNA. The sample table contains about 160,000 clones; only one count was recorded for around 80% of them. Approximately 1.5% of the sample comes from the top ten.

Broader findings and caveats from the paper: HLA typing was unavailable for some donors at each locus, so association tests used only the typed subset. Sequencing depth was assumed to be roughly uniform across donors in the presence/absence analyses, though that assumption may not hold. A further reported finding was that TCR beta sequences accurately predicted the HLA-A and HLA-B alleles for most subjects in the first cohort. A total of fewer than 200 TCR beta chains were listed by the study as associated with cytomegalovirus. Specific HLA alleles were associated with 15,000 to 20,000 TCR beta sequences at a false discovery rate of 0.05 in a later analysis. In a later analysis, TCR association rates were found to vary across HLA loci, with the most associated TCRs seen for DRB1 alleles and the fewest for HLA-C alleles. For the cohort, immune exposure information was limited to CMV serostatus. When HLA alleles, especially DR and DQ, strongly co-occurred, attributing TCR associations to individual alleles was difficult. V-gene and J-gene trimming of TCR beta chains was associated with a missense DCLRE1C variant in a later genetic analysis, and the association was replicated in an independent cohort. Linkage disequilibrium might explain the correlated functional status among segregating V segments, but an unknown experimental factor could not be ruled out. Three of the identified cytomegalovirus-associated TCR beta chains were confirmed in vitro to be specific for cytomegalovirus antigens. The authors suggested that the approach could potentially be generalized to other disease states and immunological phenotypes. According to a later analysis, parvovirus B19, influenza, CMV and Epstein-Barr virus appeared linked to several top co-occurrence clusters. A cluster of highly shared sequence variants was judged likely to represent a technical artifact of the sequencing pipeline. This cohort had only TCR beta chains sequenced, and the lack of alpha or paired-chain data limited which features could be detected. While some public TCRs were present in many individuals, most TCR sequences turned up only very rarely across donors. The classifier was reported to diagnose cytomegalovirus status with high specificity and sensitivity in both the original cohort and the validation cohort. An earlier analysis of approximately 590 of the donors showed that most TCR beta V segments appeared in productive rearrangements either about 87% or about 30% of the time, which broadly matched IMGT annotations. Because counts were too low, around 18 rarely observed V segments, including chromosome 9 orphons, were left out of the earlier analysis of over 550 of the donors. Compared with the approximately 600-donor mean, donors in an Asian-associated ancestry cluster had fewer N-insertions in productive TCRs, according to a later genetic analysis. In a later analysis, HLA-associated TCR beta chains were found to be more clonally expanded and to have lower generation probabilities than equally common non-associated chains. The 87-base-pair reads could not distinguish some IMGT-functional V segments, including TRBV6-2 and TRBV6-3, so those segments were excluded. Most CMV-associated TCR beta chains appeared to be HLA-restricted in a later analysis, and the HLA associations seemed to be driven largely by CMV exposure.

Taken from cysteine to phenylalanine, the CDR3 has 16 residues. The only DNA kept is the CDR3, 48 bases in frame from the first base. V is reduced by 8 bases and J by 1 base, leaving a spacing of 20 bases between them. The germline V gene (reference sequence) supplies CDR1 SEHNR and CDR2 FQNEAQ. This chain is built from TRBV7-9 and TRBJ1-2; the D gene is perhaps TRBD1, from 6 matching bases. Sequenced: PBMCs. The receptor was isolated from a male donor in good health and CMV-seronegative. The DNA reads TGTGCCAGCTCAACCGCGGACAGCAGTTTTAACTATGGCTACACCTTC. Translation gives CASSTADSSFNYGYTF.